This entry concerns a single TCR beta chain. Its specificity is not known. Treatment given: over 15 received Ad26.COV2.S at low or high dose, single or two shots; about five received placebo; per-sample allocation not given. It was on day 63 after the first vaccine or placebo injection that samples were taken. This sample was taken from a study of Ad26.COV2.S vaccination and SARS-CoV-2 variants. Study background: Donor got 5x10^10 or 1x10^11 viral particles of Ad26.COV2.S. The study's findings and limits: Marked by substantial breadth, spike-specific CD8+ and CD4+ T cell responses were reportedly seen after vaccination. Higher spike-specific TCR breadth was found in vaccine recipients than in placebo recipients.

Clones were sequenced by immunoSEQ multiplex PCR, and TCRdb holds only the in-frame ones, with some missing. The sample consists of 350,000 to 400,000 clones, around nine tenths of them appearing once. V was cut by 3 bases and J by 3 bases, with 12 bases left in between. CDR1 and CDR2 (germline): DFQATT, SNEGSKA (reference sequence). The CDR3 is 13 amino acids. This TCR was sampled from a person aged 18-65 years who received the Ad26.COV2.S COVID-19 vaccine or a placebo. The chain carries TRBV20-1 and TRBJ2-7, with D possibly called TRBD1 or TRBD2 (5 bases each). This specimen consisted of peripheral blood, obtained in a trial of Ad26.COV2.S vaccine versus placebo. As DNA, the CDR3 is TGCAGTGCTAGTAGTGGGGGTGACTACGAGCAGTACTTC. It translates to CSASSGGDYEQYF.